Listed here are 28 T cell receptor beta chains from one sample, sequenced in a study of post-analysis software for immune sequencing data. Overall study findings and caveats: Roughly five TRBV segments appeared more often in patients than in controls, and TRBV5-6, TRBV5-1 and TRBV20-1 were among these.

Presence of unique molecular identifiers characterized the TCR beta cDNA libraries. MiXCR was run by TCRdb on the PCR reads, yielding one entry per CDR3 protein. The sample carries more than 500,000 distinct CDR3 sequences, under 40% recorded once. These receptors' targets are unknown. Source material: blood. These TCRs come from a girl aged 2-17 years with multiple sclerosis.

This chain joins TRBV10-3 and TRBJ2-5, with D maybe TRBD1 (6 bases). V was clipped by 0 bases and J by 3 bases, with 8 bases between them. The CDR3 sequence is 14 residues long. The germline V gene encodes CDR1 ENHRY and CDR2 SYGVKD. CDR3 bases: TGTGCCATCAGTGAGTCGCCAGGGGAAGAGACCCAGTACTTC. This encodes CAISESPGEETQYF.

This clonotype came up many times. In nucleotides, the CDR3 is TGCAGTGCTAGTGTATGGCGGGGGGAACAAGAGACCCAGTACTTC. Amino acid sequence: CSASVWRGEQETQYF. The chain uses TRBV20-1 and TRBJ2-5; 8 bases are a match to TRBD2. The germline V gene has CDR1 DFQATT and CDR2 SNEGSKA (reference sequence). V was pared by 3 bases and J by 2 bases, with 8 bases of the junction left unmatched. The CDR3 is 15 residues long.

This sequence joins TRBV7-6 and TRBJ2-7; 11 bases agree with TRBD2. The V gene end was trimmed by 2 bases and the J gene end by 3 bases; junction bases not matched to a gene: 6. The CDR3 covers 16 residues. Germline values: CDR1 SGHVS, CDR2 FNYEAQ. The CDR3 coding sequence is TGTGCCAGCAGCTTAAGGGGACTAGCGGAGAGCTACGAGCAGTACTTC. Protein: CASSLRGLAESYEQYF.

In DNA, the CDR3 is TGTGCCAGCAGCAGGGGTGTTGGCCATTATGGCTACACCTTC. Encoded protein: CASSRGVGHYGYTF. V gene TRBV25-1 combines with J gene TRBJ1-2; maybe TRBD1 (6 bases). V lost 6 bases and J lost 5, with 16 bases in between. The CDR3 is made up of 14 amino acids. Germline V gene data show CDR1 as MGHDK and CDR2 as SYGVNS.

The chain employs TRBV10-3 and TRBJ2-3; D is undetermined. Germline assignment: CDR1 ENHRY and CDR2 SYGVKD. CDR3 length: 13 amino acids. V was pared by 2 bases and J by 2 bases, with 5 bases between. CDR3 bases: TGTGCCATCAGTGAGACTTCCACAGATACGCAGTATTTT. Encoded protein: CAISETSTDTQYF.

This clonotype was seen only a few times. V usage is TRBV7-8 and J usage is TRBJ1-5; 9 positions match TRBD1. Germline CDR1 SGHVS, CDR2 FQNEAQ. Trimming removed 5 bases from V and 0 bases from J; junction bases left unmatched: 11. This CDR3 is 18 amino acids long. CDR3 sequence (DNA): TGTGCCAGCAGCCTCTACGGGGACAGGGTCTATAGCAATCAGCCCCAGCATTTT. It is translated as CASSLYGDRVYSNQPQHF.

The rearrangement links TRBV29-1 to TRBJ2-7, with 8 bases lining up with TRBD2. Unmatched junction bases numbered 5, after V lost 2 bases and J lost 2 bases. The CDR3 has 14 residues. In germline, CDR1 is SQVTM, CDR2 ANQGSEA. This chain's CDR3 is CSVETGLVPYEQYF. In DNA, the CDR3 is TGCAGCGTTGAAACGGGACTAGTACCCTACGAGCAGTACTTC.

The J gene is TRBJ2-6, the V gene TRBV14; no clear D. V dropped 2 bases and J dropped 0 bases, with 17 bases sitting between them. CDR3 length: 19 amino acids. Germline V lookup: CDR1 SGHDN, CDR2 FVKESK. The CDR3 DNA sequence: TGTGCCAGCAGCCAACTGCTCTTTGGACCACACTCTGGGGCCAACGTCCTGACTTTC. Its protein is CASSQLLFGPHSGANVLTF.

This chain connects TRBV5-6 to TRBJ2-4; TRBD1 matches at 7 bases. This CDR3 contains 12 residues. V shed 1 base, J shed 15 bases, and the junction held 7 bases outside the gene matches. Germline V CDR1 and CDR2: SGHDT, YYEEEE. CDR3 protein: CASSLSTGVSYF. CDR3 nucleotide sequence: TGTGCCAGCAGCTTGAGCACAGGGGTATCGTACTTC.

Remarks on this clonotype: Relative to the germline gene, one junction end is altered; a read error may explain this. V is TRBV9 and J is TRBJ2-5; tentative D call: TRBD2 (6 bases). CDR1 SGDLS and CDR2 YYNGEE come from the germline V gene. This CDR3 has 15 residues. CDR3 loop: CASSVRGVRQETRYF. The CDR3 DNA sequence: TGTGCCAGCAGCGTACGCGGGGTTCGCCAAGAGACCCGGTACTTC.

The chain has TRBV20-1 and TRBJ1-5; D gene uncertain. The germline V gene encodes CDR1 DFQATT and CDR2 SNEGSKA (reference sequence). V was cut by 7 bases and J by 7 bases, with 14 bases left in between. CDR3 size: 12 residues. Written as DNA, the CDR3 is TGCAGTGTCGAACCGGTTAGGCAGCCCCAGCATTTT. This encodes CSVEPVRQPQHF.

A note on this clonotype: One junction end disagrees with the germline gene, perhaps due to a read error. The gene calls are TRBV24-1 and TRBJ2-3, with D possibly being TRBD1 (6 bases). Germline V gene sequence: CDR1 KGHDR, CDR2 SFDVKD. The CDR3 has 12 residues. CDR3 DNA: TGTGCCACAAGTGGGGGCACCTATACGCAGTATTTT. This gives the protein CATSGGTYTQYF.

This clonotype was found once. It may be a read error: a sequence one base away is much more abundant. DNA for the CDR3: TGCAGCGTCCAACGTTCTAGCGGGCCCACAGATGCGCAGTATTTT. Its translation is CSVQRSSGPTDAQYF. The V gene is TRBV29-1, the J gene TRBJ2-3; TRBD2 matches at 8 bases. The CDR3 contains 15 residues. Germline V gene data show CDR1 as SQVTM and CDR2 as ANQGSEA.

This clonotype was seen more than once but under ten times. The chain is built from TRBV15 and TRBJ1-2; 8 bases match TRBD1. The CDR3 has 15 residues. Germline CDR1 reads LNHNV; CDR2 reads YYDKDF (reference sequence). The V gene end was trimmed by 0 bases and the J gene end by 6 bases; junction bases not matched to a gene: 6. The CDR3 protein is CATSREQGAFHGYTF. CDR3 bases: TGTGCCACCAGCAGAGAGCAGGGGGCGTTTCATGGCTACACCTTC.

There are a few counts of this clonotype. The CDR3 DNA follows: TGTGCCAGCAGTTTATTTCAGGGACTAGGATACAATGAGCAGTTCTTC. Amino acids: CASSLFQGLGYNEQFF. This chain uses TRBV27 with TRBJ2-1, with 8 bases matching TRBD2. The germline V gene has CDR1 MNHEY and CDR2 SMNVEV (reference sequence). The junction had 6 bases not matched to a gene; V was cut back by 1 base and J by 4 bases. The CDR3 spans 16 residues.

This clonotype has ten or more counts. This sequence joins TRBV6-4 and TRBJ2-1; 8 bases agree with TRBD2. This CDR3 is 15 amino acids long. Germline CDR1 MRHNA, CDR2 SNTAGT. V lost 2 bases, J lost 6 bases, and 6 bases stayed unmatched. The CDR3 loop reads CASSDEAGEGNEQFF. The CDR3 DNA follows: TGTGCCAGCAGTGACGAAGCGGGGGAGGGCAATGAGCAGTTCTTC.

V gene TRBV27 combines with J gene TRBJ1-1; D might be TRBD1 (5 bases). The germline CDR1 and CDR2 sequences are MNHEY and SMNVEV (reference sequence). The CDR3 totals 15 residues. V was pared by 3 bases and J by 1 base, with 12 bases between. This chain's CDR3 is CASSFRSGANTEAFF. Here the CDR3 DNA reads TGTGCCAGCAGTTTTAGGTCTGGGGCGAACACTGAAGCTTTCTTT.

J is TRBJ2-1 and V is TRBV9; the match to TRBD2 covers 9 bases. The germline V gene encodes CDR1 SGDLS and CDR2 YYNGEE. The CDR3 runs 15 residues. The V gene end was trimmed by 1 base and the J gene end by 8 bases; junction bases not matched to a gene: 7. The CDR3 here is CASSVRAGGLDEQFF. As DNA, the CDR3 is TGTGCCAGCAGCGTAAGGGCGGGGGGGCTTGATGAGCAGTTCTTC.

The chain recombines TRBV6-1 with TRBJ1-6; D is unresolved. CDR1 is MNHNS and CDR2 is SASEGT in the germline V gene. The CDR3 sequence is 14 residues long. V dropped 7 bases and J dropped 0 bases, with 7 bases sitting between them. In nucleotides, the CDR3 is TGTGCCAGCAAGGAGAGCTCCTATAATTCACCCCTCCACTTT. It is translated as CASKESSYNSPLHF.

The chain carries TRBV2 and TRBJ1-4; D remains ambiguous. Germline V gives CDR1 SNHLY, CDR2 FYNNEI. V was clipped by 5 bases and J by 0 bases, with 13 bases between them. This CDR3 region has 16 residues. The CDR3 protein is CASSQDRRSTNEKLFF. CDR3 bases: TGTGCCAGCAGTCAAGACCGTAGGTCAACTAATGAAAAACTGTTTTTT.

DNA for the CDR3: TGTGCCAGCAGCTTAAGCAGGAGCTATGGCTACACCTTC. It specifies CASSLSRSYGYTF. This chain links TRBV7-2 with TRBJ1-2; D is unclear. This CDR3 is built from 13 residues. Germline V gene lookup returns CDR1 SGHTA and CDR2 FQGNSA. V was cut by 2 bases and J by 4 bases, with 8 bases left in between.

The V gene is TRBV5-1, the J gene TRBJ2-3; 9 positions agree with TRBD2. There are 13 residues in the CDR3. V lost 4 bases, J lost 6 bases, and 3 bases stayed unmatched. The germline CDR1 and CDR2 sequences are SGHRS and YFSETQ. The CDR3 sequence: CASSGTSPDTQYF. In DNA, the CDR3 is TGCGCCAGCAGCGGGACTAGCCCCGATACGCAGTATTTT.

This chain uses TRBV18 with TRBJ1-2; 9 positions agree with TRBD1. The CDR3 length is 15 residues. Losses at the gene ends were 3 bases for V and 3 bases for J; bases not matched to a gene: 5. Germline V gene data show CDR1 as KGHSH and CDR2 as LQKENI. CDR3 amino acids: CASSPPGQGYYGYTF. The CDR3 DNA is TGTGCCAGCTCACCCCCGGGACAGGGTTACTATGGCTACACCTTC.

The CDR3 coding sequence is TGTGCCAGCAGCGCTCTCTCGGGGTCGGAGACCCAGTACTTC. It codes for CASSALSGSETQYF. V and J are TRBV11-2 and TRBJ2-5; maybe TRBD2 (5 bases). The CDR3 is 14 residues long. V was clipped by 5 bases and J by 5 bases, with 15 bases between them. The germline V gene has CDR1 SGHAT and CDR2 FQNNGV.

CDR3: CSVEEGTGHLMNTEAFF. The CDR3 DNA sequence: TGCAGCGTTGAAGAAGGGACAGGTCACCTCATGAACACTGAAGCTTTCTTT. This chain links TRBV29-1 with TRBJ1-1; 8 nucleotides line up with TRBD1. The junction had 9 bases not matched to a gene; V was cut back by 0 bases and J by 0 bases. Germline lookup yields CDR1 SQVTM and CDR2 ANQGSEA. The CDR3 has 17 amino acids.

This clonotype appeared a few times. The J gene is TRBJ1-2, the V gene TRBV16; no reliable D call. V gave up 6 bases and J gave up 2 bases, with 10 bases separating them. The CDR3 runs 13 residues. CDR1 and CDR2 from the germline V gene are KGHSY and FQNENV. The CDR3 protein is CASRTAPNYGYTF. The CDR3 coding sequence is TGTGCCAGCAGAACCGCCCCGAACTATGGCTACACCTTC.

The V and J genes are TRBV4-1 and TRBJ1-5; D possibly corresponds to TRBD1 (6 bases). Germline V lookup: CDR1 MGHRA, CDR2 YSYEKL. The germline V and J ends were trimmed by 0 bases and 5 bases, with 8 bases remaining between them. This CDR3 region has 14 residues. The CDR3: CASSQETGYQPQHF. In DNA, the CDR3 is TGCGCCAGCAGCCAAGAAACAGGGTATCAGCCCCAGCATTTT.

This clonotype turned up a few times. The chain joins TRBV10-3 to TRBJ1-4; D might be TRBD1 (6 bases). This CDR3 is 15 amino acids long. With 7 bases removed from V and 5 bases from J, the gap between germline ends came to 17 bases. Germline values: CDR1 ENHRY, CDR2 SYGVKD. The CDR3 DNA reads as TGTGCCATCAACGACGGGGGGCTTCAAAATGAAAAACTGTTTTTT. Translated, it gives CAINDGGLQNEKLFF.